This T cell receptor (beta chain) was sequenced for a study of blood T cells in healthy people across ages. The CDR3 totals 17 residues. Per the germline V gene, CDR1 is SGHTA and CDR2 is FQGTGA. Together with a sample-barcoded 5' primer, a J-beta primer mix was included in a second PCR lasting roughly 6 to 12 cycles. TCRdb reprocessed the 5' RACE reads with MiXCR, giving one entry per CDR3 protein. The sample records 1.6 million or so distinct CDR3 sequences, 30% to 35% being singletons. A remark on this clonotype: At one of its ends the junction is not consistent with the germline gene, which may arise from a read error.

The J gene is TRBJ2-3, the V gene TRBV7-3, with 9 bases aligning to TRBD2. The sequencing sample was made of blood. The TCR was taken from a woman aged 25-40 years in good health. CDR3: CASSPPGERGARRYAVF. DNA of the CDR3: TGTGCCAGCAGCCCCCCGGGTGAGCGGGGGGCTCGCAGATACGCAGTATTT.